In this sample, the clone carrying this T cell receptor beta chain turned up many times. Unique molecular identifiers were incorporated into the prepared TCRbeta library. Via MiXCR, TCRdb re-called the PCR reads, giving one row per CDR3 protein. Altogether some 390,000 distinct CDR3 sequences are present, roughly 20% being singletons, with the ten largest covering over 3.5%. The data were taken from a study of T-cell reconstitution after alpha-beta-depleted transplantation in children. The CDR3 spans 14 residues. From germline, CDR1 is DFQATT and CDR2 SNEGSKA (reference sequence). The ends were cut back, 6 bases at V and 1 base at J, with 14 bases in the middle.

Sequences were derived from PBMCs from the stem cell graft donor, sampled from the stem cell graft. This chain joins TRBV20-1 and TRBJ2-3; a weak D match, TRBD2 (5 bases). The clonotype comes from a human donor who donated a stem cell graft to a child with acute myeloid leukemia. The chain's CDR3 is CSAKPGIRTDTQYF. In DNA form, the CDR3 reads TGCAGTGCCAAACCGGGAATTCGCACAGATACGCAGTATTTT.